The text below deals with one T cell receptor beta chain. Its specificity is not known. Trimming stripped 2 bases from V and 6 bases from J, with 5 bases between. The CDR3 totals 11 residues. Germline V gene data show CDR1 as SGHAT and CDR2 as FQNNGV. This entry comes from a study of early T cells in non-severe SARS-CoV-2 infection. Background on the study: Sequencing targeted bulk RNA from unsorted whole blood, leaving chains unpaired.

From the 5' RACE reads, TCRdb called clonotypes with MiXCR, one entry per CDR3 protein. The table has tens of thousands of distinct CDR3 sequences, 5% to 5.5% seen once. Study-level points and caveats: Matching with VDJdb favored anti-spike CD8 responses (missing private and CD4 specificities).

The chain links TRBV11-2 to TRBJ2-7; D is unclear. This sequence was found in an adult who was a healthcare worker with PCR-confirmed SARS-CoV-2 infection or an uninfected control (not recorded which). Sequenced input: whole blood. The CDR3 protein is CASSLIGEQYF. Written as DNA, the CDR3 is TGTGCCAGCAGCTTAATCGGCGAGCAGTACTTC.